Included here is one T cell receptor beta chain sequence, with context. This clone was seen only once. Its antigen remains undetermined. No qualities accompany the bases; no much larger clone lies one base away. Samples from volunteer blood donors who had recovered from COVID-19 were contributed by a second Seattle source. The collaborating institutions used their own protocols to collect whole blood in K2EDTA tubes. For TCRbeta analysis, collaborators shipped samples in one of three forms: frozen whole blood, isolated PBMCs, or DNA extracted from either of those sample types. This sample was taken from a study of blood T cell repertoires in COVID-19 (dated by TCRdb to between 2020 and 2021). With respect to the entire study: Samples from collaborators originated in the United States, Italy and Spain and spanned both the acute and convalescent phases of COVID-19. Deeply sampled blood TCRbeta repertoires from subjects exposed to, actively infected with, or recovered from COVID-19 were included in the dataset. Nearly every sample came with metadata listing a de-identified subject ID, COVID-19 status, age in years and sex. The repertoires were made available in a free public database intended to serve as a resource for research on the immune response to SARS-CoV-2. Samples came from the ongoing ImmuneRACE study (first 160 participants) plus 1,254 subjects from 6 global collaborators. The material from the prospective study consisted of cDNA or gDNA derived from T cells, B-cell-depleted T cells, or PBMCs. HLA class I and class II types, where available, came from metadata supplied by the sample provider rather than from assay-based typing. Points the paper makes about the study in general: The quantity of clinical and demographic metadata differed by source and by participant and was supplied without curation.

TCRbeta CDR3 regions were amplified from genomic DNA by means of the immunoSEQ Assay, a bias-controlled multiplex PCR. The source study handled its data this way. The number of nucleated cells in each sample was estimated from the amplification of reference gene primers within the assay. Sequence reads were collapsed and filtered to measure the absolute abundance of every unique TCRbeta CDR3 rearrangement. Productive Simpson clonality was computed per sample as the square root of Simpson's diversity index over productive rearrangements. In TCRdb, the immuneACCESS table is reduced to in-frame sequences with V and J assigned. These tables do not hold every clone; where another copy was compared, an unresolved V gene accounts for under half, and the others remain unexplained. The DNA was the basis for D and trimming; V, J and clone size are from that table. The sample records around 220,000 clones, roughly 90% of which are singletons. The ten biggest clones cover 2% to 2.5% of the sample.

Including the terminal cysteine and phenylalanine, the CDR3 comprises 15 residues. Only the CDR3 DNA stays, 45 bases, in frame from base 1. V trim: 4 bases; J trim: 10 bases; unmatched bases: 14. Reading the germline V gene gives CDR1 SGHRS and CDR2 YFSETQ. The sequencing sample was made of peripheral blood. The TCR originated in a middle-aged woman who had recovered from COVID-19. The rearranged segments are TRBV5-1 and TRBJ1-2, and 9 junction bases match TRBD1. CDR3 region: CASSPNSGQGLVYTF. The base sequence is TGCGCCAGCAGCCCGAACTCGGGACAGGGACTCGTCTACACCTTC.